Listed below are T cell receptor beta chains from one sample, sequenced in a study of post-analysis software for immune sequencing data. MiXCR, run by TCRdb on the PCR reads, gives a single entry per CDR3 protein. The sample shows roughly 600,000 distinct CDR3 sequences, 44% of them seen only once. Sequenced material: blood. These receptors were taken from a girl aged 10 to 17 with multiple sclerosis. The CDR3 runs from the conserved cysteine through the conserved F or W. Fields, in order: CDR3 DNA, CDR3 protein, clone size, J gene, CDR3 length, V gene, D gene. D genes are given only for firm matches. Only part of the rows carry a size: once, few, many, or a class if the clone is expanded.

cdr3_nt: TGTGCCAGCAAAGGGACAGTGAACACTGAAGCTTTCTTT
cdr3_aa: CASKGTVNTEAFF
clone_size: few
j_call: TRBJ1-1
cdr3_length: 13
v_call: TRBV28
d_call: TRBD1

cdr3_nt: TGTGCCACCGGAGTAGGGAACGAGCAGTACTTC
cdr3_aa: CATGVGNEQYF
clone_size: once
j_call: TRBJ2-7
cdr3_length: 11
v_call: TRBV15
d_call: .

cdr3_nt: TGTGCCAGCAGCCAAGGATGGCAGGGGCCCTCTAGCACAGATACGCAGTATTTT
cdr3_aa: CASSQGWQGPSSTDTQYF
clone_size: .
j_call: TRBJ2-3
cdr3_length: 18
v_call: TRBV14
d_call: .

cdr3_nt: TGTGCCAGCAGTCCCCGGGGGCCCTCCTACAATGAGCAGTTCTTC
cdr3_aa: CASSPRGPSYNEQFF
clone_size: few
j_call: TRBJ2-1
cdr3_length: 15
v_call: TRBV7-3
d_call: .

cdr3_nt: TGTGCCAGCAGCTCGCCGGGGCCTGCTTACAATGAGCAGTTCTTC
cdr3_aa: CASSSPGPAYNEQFF
clone_size: once
j_call: TRBJ2-1
cdr3_length: 15
v_call: TRBV9
d_call: .

cdr3_nt: TGCGCCAGCAGCCAAGATCGAGGGCCGCAAGAGACCCAGTACTTC
cdr3_aa: CASSQDRGPQETQYF
clone_size: few
j_call: TRBJ2-5
cdr3_length: 15
v_call: TRBV4-1
d_call: .

cdr3_nt: TGTGCCAGCAGGGGGCTGAGCTCCTACAATGAGCAGTTCTTC
cdr3_aa: CASRGLSSYNEQFF
clone_size: .
j_call: TRBJ2-1
cdr3_length: 14
v_call: TRBV12-3/TRBV12-4
d_call: .

cdr3_nt: TGTGCCAGCTCCCGGGACGGCCTCTCCTACGAGCAGTACTTC
cdr3_aa: CASSRDGLSYEQYF
clone_size: many
j_call: TRBJ2-7
cdr3_length: 14
v_call: TRBV12-3/TRBV12-4
d_call: .

cdr3_nt: TGTGCCAGCAGTTGTGCAGGGAAGTCCTACGAGCAGTACTTC
cdr3_aa: CASSCAGKSYEQYF
clone_size: few
j_call: TRBJ2-7
cdr3_length: 14
v_call: TRBV12-3/TRBV12-4
d_call: .

cdr3_nt: TGTGCCAGCAGTAGAGGGAACAATCAGCCCCAGCATTTT
cdr3_aa: CASSRGNNQPQHF
clone_size: .
j_call: TRBJ1-5
cdr3_length: 13
v_call: TRBV2
d_call: .

cdr3_nt: TGTGCCATCAGTGAGTCGACCGGCGGTGAGCAGTTCTTC
cdr3_aa: CAISESTGGEQFF
clone_size: .
j_call: TRBJ2-1
cdr3_length: 13
v_call: TRBV10-3
d_call: .

cdr3_nt: TGTGCCAGCAGGGACAGCCCCCTCCCGGATACGCAGTATTTT
cdr3_aa: CASRDSPLPDTQYF
clone_size: .
j_call: TRBJ2-3
cdr3_length: 14
v_call: TRBV6-5
d_call: .

cdr3_nt: TGCGCCAGCAGCCAAGGACTAGCGGCTAGCACAGATACGCAGTATTTT
cdr3_aa: CASSQGLAASTDTQYF
clone_size: few
j_call: TRBJ2-3
cdr3_length: 16
v_call: TRBV5-1
d_call: TRBD2

cdr3_nt: TGTGCCAGCAGCTTAAGTCGAATAAATGAAAAACTGTTTTTT
cdr3_aa: CASSLSRINEKLFF
clone_size: few
j_call: TRBJ1-4
cdr3_length: 14
v_call: TRBV7-2
d_call: .

cdr3_nt: TGTGCCAGCAGCCTAAGGACCTATGAGCAGTTCTTC
cdr3_aa: CASSLRTYEQFF
clone_size: .
j_call: TRBJ2-1
cdr3_length: 12
v_call: TRBV12-3/TRBV12-4
d_call: .

cdr3_nt: TGTGCCAGCACCCGGGGAGGTTACGAGCAGTACTTC
cdr3_aa: CASTRGGYEQYF
clone_size: many
j_call: TRBJ2-7
cdr3_length: 12
v_call: TRBV12-3/TRBV12-4
d_call: .

cdr3_nt: TGCAGTGCTCACACGCTAGCGGGGGGCTCCTACGAGCAGTACTTC
cdr3_aa: CSAHTLAGGSYEQYF
clone_size: few
j_call: TRBJ2-7
cdr3_length: 15
v_call: TRBV20-1
d_call: TRBD2

cdr3_nt: TGTGCCAGCAGCCAAGAAGGCCAACGGCATCGCGAGCAGTACTTC
cdr3_aa: CASSQEGQRHREQYF
clone_size: few
j_call: TRBJ2-7
cdr3_length: 15
v_call: TRBV4-2
d_call: .

cdr3_nt: TGTGCCAGCACCATAGAGCGGCGTGCGCGGGGGAATCAGCCCCAGCATTTT
cdr3_aa: CASTIERRARGNQPQHF
clone_size: .
j_call: TRBJ1-5
cdr3_length: 17
v_call: TRBV6-1
d_call: .

cdr3_nt: TGTGCCAGCAGCCACCGACTAGTTTCCTCTTACAATGAGCAGTTCTTC
cdr3_aa: CASSHRLVSSYNEQFF
clone_size: few
j_call: TRBJ2-1
cdr3_length: 16
v_call: TRBV12-3/TRBV12-4
d_call: .

cdr3_nt: TGCAGTGCAAAGACAGGGCTGAGGTTGGGAGCGGGGATATACAATGAGCAGTTCTTC
cdr3_aa: CSAKTGLRLGAGIYNEQFF
clone_size: .
j_call: TRBJ2-1
cdr3_length: 19
v_call: TRBV20-1
d_call: .

cdr3_nt: TGTGCCAGCAGCCCAGACAGGGCTGGCACTGAAGCTTTCTTT
cdr3_aa: CASSPDRAGTEAFF
clone_size: .
j_call: TRBJ1-1
cdr3_length: 14
v_call: TRBV7-8
d_call: TRBD1

cdr3_nt: TGTGCCAGCAGTTACTACGCGGGGAAGGCGAATGGGCAGTTCTTC
cdr3_aa: CASSYYAGKANGQFF
clone_size: .
j_call: TRBJ2-1
cdr3_length: 15
v_call: TRBV6-5
d_call: .

cdr3_nt: TGTGCCAGCAGCAAGAGGGACAGGGGGCTAGGGGAGCAGTACTTC
cdr3_aa: CASSKRDRGLGEQYF
clone_size: few
j_call: TRBJ2-7
cdr3_length: 15
v_call: TRBV6-6
d_call: TRBD1

cdr3_nt: TGTGCCAGCAGCTTAGTGGCCCCGGGGCAGTATTTT
cdr3_aa: CASSLVAPGQYF
clone_size: .
j_call: TRBJ2-3
cdr3_length: 12
v_call: TRBV7-2
d_call: .

cdr3_nt: TGCAGTGCTGGCGGGACAGCGATTAGCAATCAGCCCCAGCATTTT
cdr3_aa: CSAGGTAISNQPQHF
clone_size: .
j_call: TRBJ1-5
cdr3_length: 15
v_call: TRBV20-1
d_call: TRBD1

cdr3_nt: TGTGCCAGCAGTTCGATGCTAGCGGAGCAAGAGACCCAGTACTTC
cdr3_aa: CASSSMLAEQETQYF
clone_size: once
j_call: TRBJ2-5
cdr3_length: 15
v_call: TRBV28
d_call: TRBD2